This T cell receptor beta chain was profiled in a study of cytomegalovirus exposure and HLA in healthy donors. As for the study in general: Early release data held tens of millions of unique TCRs from HLA-typed donors.

Study outcomes and limitations: A missense variant in DCLRE1C was later tied to TCR beta V- and J-gene trimming. A few CMV-associated chains were confirmed in vitro to be specific for CMV antigens. HLA restriction was apparent for most CMV-associated TCR beta chains in a later analysis.

Both 60 Vbeta primers and 13 Jbeta primers went into the PCR. Clones were sequenced by immunoSEQ multiplex PCR, and TCRdb holds only the in-frame ones, with some missing. Among about 180,000 clones, over 75% were seen once, and the ten largest hold 6.3%. Concerning this clone itself: No antigen is known for it.

Looked up from germline, CDR1 is LGHNA and CDR2 is YNFKEQ. The CDR3 consists of 15 residues. V dropped 1 base and J dropped 4; count of bases not matched to a gene: 2. The J gene is TRBJ2-1, the V gene TRBV4-2, with 9 bases lining up with TRBD2. The sample was PBMCs. The TCR comes from a man aged 40-55 years in good health and CMV-seropositive. The CDR3 sequence: CASSQASGEYNEQFF. CDR3 sequence (DNA): TGTGCCAGCAGCCAAGCTAGCGGGGAATACAATGAGCAGTTCTTC.